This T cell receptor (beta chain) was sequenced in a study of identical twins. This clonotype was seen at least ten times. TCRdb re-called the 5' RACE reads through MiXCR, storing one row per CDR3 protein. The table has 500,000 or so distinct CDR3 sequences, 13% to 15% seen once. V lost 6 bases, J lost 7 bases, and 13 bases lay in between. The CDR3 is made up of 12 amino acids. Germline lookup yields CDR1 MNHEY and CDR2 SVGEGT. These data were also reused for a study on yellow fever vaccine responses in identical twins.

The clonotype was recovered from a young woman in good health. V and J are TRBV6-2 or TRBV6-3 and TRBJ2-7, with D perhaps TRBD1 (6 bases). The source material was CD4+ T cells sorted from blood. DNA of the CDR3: TGTGCCAGCAGCCGGGGACATTTGGAGCAGTACTTC. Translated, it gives CASSRGHLEQYF.